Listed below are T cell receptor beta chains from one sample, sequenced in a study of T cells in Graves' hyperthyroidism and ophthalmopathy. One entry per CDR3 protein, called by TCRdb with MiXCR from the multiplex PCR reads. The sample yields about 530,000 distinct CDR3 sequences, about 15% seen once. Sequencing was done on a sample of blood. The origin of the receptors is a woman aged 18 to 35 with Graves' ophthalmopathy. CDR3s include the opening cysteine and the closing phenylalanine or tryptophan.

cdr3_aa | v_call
CASRSGQRVSYNEQFF | TRBV11-2
CAISNQRRLARSTDTQYF | TRBV10-3
CARQTSGPTDTQYF | TRBV2
CASRRDTINEKLFF | TRBV12-3/TRBV12-4
CSAQWGSGNTIYF | TRBV29-1
CASSFSRSEQFF | TRBV28
CSASHPPVIEAFF | TRBV20-1
CASSYSLGLQGPRELFF | TRBV28
CSAEVPTGGVNYGYTF | TRBV29-1
CASSPHGENEQFF | TRBV7-3
CASRKQGANTGELFF | TRBV6-1
CASNVPAGMGPQHF | TRBV28
CAISGPGNRAGELFF | TRBV10-3
CASNRATNTEAFF | TRBV5-8
CSATRQDSNQPQHF | TRBV20-1
CASSLNAGAEAFF | TRBV12-3/TRBV12-4
CASSDPTTGAREQYF | TRBV6-1
CASSLAANSYEQYF | TRBV7-2
CASSEEGQGSAPLHF | TRBV6-1
CASSLASTKSADTQYF | TRBV5-5